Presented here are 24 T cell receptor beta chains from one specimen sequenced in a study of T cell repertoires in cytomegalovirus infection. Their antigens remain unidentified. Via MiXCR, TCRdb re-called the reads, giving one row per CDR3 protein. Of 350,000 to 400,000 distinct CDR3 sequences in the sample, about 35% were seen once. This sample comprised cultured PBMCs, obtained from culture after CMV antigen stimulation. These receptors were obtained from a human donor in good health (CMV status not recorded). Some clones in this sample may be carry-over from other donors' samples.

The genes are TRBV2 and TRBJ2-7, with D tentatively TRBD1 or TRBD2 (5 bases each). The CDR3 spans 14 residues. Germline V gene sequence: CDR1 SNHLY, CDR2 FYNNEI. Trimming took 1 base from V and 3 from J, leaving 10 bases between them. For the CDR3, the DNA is TGTGCCAGCAGTGAAGGGGACGGATACTACGAGCAGTACTTC. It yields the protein CASSEGDGYYEQYF.

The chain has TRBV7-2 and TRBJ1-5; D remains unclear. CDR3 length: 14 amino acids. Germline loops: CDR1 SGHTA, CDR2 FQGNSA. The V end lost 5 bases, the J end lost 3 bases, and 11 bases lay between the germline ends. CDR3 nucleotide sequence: TGTGCCAGCAGCGCAGACTGGGACAATCAGCCCCAGCATTTT. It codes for CASSADWDNQPQHF.

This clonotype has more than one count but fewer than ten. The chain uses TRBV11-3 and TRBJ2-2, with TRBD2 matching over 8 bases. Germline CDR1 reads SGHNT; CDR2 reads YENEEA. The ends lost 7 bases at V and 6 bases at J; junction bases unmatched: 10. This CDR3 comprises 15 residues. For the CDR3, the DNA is TGTGCCAGCATCGACTCGGCGGGAGGTTCCGGGGAGCTGTTTTTT. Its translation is CASIDSAGGSGELFF.

The CDR3 sequence: CATLTPSNYGYTF. DNA for the CDR3: TGCGCCACCTTGACACCGTCTAACTATGGCTACACCTTC. The chain has TRBV10-2 and TRBJ1-2; the D is unclear. Between the trimmed V and J ends, which lost 10 bases and 0 bases, there was a span of 12 bases. The CDR3 runs to 13 residues. Germline V gene lookup returns CDR1 WSHSY and CDR2 SAAADI.

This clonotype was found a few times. CDR3 sequence reads: CASSQSARPTYEQYF. DNA of the CDR3: TGCGCCAGCAGCCAAAGCGCACGTCCAACCTACGAGCAGTACTTC. The chain links TRBV4-1 to TRBJ2-7, with D unresolved. The V gene lost 2 bases and the J gene lost 2 bases, with 13 bases spanning the gap. From germline, CDR1 is MGHRA and CDR2 YSYEKL. The CDR3 has 15 amino acids.

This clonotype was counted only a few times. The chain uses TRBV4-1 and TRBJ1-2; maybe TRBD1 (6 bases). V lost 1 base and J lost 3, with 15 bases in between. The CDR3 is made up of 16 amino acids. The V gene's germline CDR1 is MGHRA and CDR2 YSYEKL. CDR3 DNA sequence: TGCGCCAGCAGCCAAGTTCAGAAAGACAGGCACTATGGCTACACCTTC. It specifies CASSQVQKDRHYGYTF.

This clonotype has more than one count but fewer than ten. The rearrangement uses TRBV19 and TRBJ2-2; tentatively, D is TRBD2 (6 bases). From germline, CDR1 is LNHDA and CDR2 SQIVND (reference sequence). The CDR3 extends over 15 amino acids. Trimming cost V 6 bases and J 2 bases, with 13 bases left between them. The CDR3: CASSRSGLNTGELFF. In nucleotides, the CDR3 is TGTGCCAGTAGCAGGAGCGGGCTTAACACCGGGGAGCTGTTTTTT.

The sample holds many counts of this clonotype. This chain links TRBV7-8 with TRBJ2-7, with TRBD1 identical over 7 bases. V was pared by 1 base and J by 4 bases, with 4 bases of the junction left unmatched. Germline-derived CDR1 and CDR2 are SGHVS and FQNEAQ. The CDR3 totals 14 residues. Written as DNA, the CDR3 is TGTGCCAGCAGCTTAGGGGACAGACTGTACGAGCAGTACTTC. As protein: CASSLGDRLYEQYF.

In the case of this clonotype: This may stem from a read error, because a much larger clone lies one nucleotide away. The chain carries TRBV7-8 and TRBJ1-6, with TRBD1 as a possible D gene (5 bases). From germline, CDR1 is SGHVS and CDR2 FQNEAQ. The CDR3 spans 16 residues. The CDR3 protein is CVSPRGKNRRNSPLHF. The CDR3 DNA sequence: TGTGTCAGCCCCCGGGGGAAGAACAGGCGGAATTCACCCCTCCACTTT.

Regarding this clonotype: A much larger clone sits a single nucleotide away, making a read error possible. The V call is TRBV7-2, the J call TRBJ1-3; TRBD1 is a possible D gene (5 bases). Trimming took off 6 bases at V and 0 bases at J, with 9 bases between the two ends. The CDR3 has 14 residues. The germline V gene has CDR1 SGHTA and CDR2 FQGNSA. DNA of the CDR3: TGTGCCAGCAGGCGACAGAACTCTGGAAACACCATATATTTT. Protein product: CASRRQNSGNTIYF.

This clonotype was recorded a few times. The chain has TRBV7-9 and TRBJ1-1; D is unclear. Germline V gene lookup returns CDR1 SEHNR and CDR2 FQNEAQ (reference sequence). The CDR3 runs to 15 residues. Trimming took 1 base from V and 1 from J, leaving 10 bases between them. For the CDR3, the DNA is TGTGCCAGCAGCTTAGGGCATCTCCAGAACACTGAAGCTTTCTTT. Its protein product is CASSLGHLQNTEAFF.

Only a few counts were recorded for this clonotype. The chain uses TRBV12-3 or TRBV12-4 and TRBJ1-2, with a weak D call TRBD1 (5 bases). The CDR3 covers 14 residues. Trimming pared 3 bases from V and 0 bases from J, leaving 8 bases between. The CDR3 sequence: CASSLAGSNYGYTF. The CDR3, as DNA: TGTGCCAGCAGTTTGGCAGGGTCTAACTATGGCTACACCTTC.

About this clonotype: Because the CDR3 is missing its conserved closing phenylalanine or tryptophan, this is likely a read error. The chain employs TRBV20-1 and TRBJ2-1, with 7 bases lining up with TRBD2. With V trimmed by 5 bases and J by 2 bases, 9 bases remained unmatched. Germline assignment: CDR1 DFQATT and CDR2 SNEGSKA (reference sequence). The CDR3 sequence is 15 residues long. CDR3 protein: CSARPGGRTYNEQFS. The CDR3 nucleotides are TGCAGTGCTCGTCCTGGCGGGAGAACCTACAATGAGCAGTTCTCC.

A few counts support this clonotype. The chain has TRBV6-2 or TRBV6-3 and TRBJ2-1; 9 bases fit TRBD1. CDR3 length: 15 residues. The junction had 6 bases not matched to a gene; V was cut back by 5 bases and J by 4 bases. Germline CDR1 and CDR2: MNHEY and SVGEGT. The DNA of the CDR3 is TGTGCCAGCAGTCCGACAGGGGGGGGGTACAATGAGCAGTTCTTC. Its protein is CASSPTGGGYNEQFF.

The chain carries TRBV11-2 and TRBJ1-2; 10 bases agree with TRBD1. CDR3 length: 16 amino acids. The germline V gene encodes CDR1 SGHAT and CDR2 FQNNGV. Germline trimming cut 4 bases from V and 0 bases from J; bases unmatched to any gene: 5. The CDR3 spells CASSWGTGVTNYGYTF. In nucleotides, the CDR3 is TGTGCCAGCAGCTGGGGGACAGGGGTAACTAACTATGGCTACACCTTC.

CDR3 nucleotides: TGTGCCAGCAGCCTAGTCGGGACAGGGAACACTGAAGCTTTCTTT. Translation: CASSLVGTGNTEAFF. V gene TRBV7-9 combines with J gene TRBJ1-1; 8 bases agree with TRBD1. CDR1 is SEHNR and CDR2 is FQNEAQ in the germline V gene (reference sequence). With V trimmed by 5 bases and J by 1 base, 6 bases remained unmatched. This CDR3 region has 15 residues.

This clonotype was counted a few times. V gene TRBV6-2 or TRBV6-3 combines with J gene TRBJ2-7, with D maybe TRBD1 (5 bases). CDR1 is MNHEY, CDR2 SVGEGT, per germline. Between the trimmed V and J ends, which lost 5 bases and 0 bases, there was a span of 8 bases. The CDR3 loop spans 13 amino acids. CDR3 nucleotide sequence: TGTGCCAGCAGTGGACAAAACTCCTACGAGCAGTACGTC. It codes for CASSGQNSYEQYV.

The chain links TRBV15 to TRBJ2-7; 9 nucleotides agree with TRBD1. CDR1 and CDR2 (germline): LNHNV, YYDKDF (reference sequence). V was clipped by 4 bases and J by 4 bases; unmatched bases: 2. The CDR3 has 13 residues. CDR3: CATSTGTGYEQYF. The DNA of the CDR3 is TGTGCCACCAGCACCGGGACAGGGTACGAGCAGTACTTC.

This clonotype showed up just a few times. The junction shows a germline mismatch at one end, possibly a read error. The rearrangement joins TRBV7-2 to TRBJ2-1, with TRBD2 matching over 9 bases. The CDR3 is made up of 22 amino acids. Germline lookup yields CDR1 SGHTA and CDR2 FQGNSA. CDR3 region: CASSHSPSAGGIGASSYSEQFF. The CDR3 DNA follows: TGTGCCAGCAGCCACAGCCCCTCGGCGGGGGGGATAGGGGCCAGCTCCTACAGTGAGCAGTTCTTC.

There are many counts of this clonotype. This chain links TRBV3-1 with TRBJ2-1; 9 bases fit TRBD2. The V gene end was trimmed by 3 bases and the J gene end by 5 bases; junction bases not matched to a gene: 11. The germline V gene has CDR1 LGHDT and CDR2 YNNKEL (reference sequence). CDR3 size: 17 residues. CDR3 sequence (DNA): TGTGCCAGCAGCCACGCCTTATCCCGACTAGCGGACAATGAGCAGTTCTTC. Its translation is CASSHALSRLADNEQFF.

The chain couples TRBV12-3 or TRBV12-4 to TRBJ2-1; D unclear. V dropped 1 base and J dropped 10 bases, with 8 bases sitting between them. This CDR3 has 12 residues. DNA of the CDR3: TGTGCCAGCAGTTTAGGGGCCCGGGAGCAGTTCTTC. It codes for CASSLGAREQFF.

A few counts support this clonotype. Here the CDR3 DNA reads TGTGCCAGCAGTTACGGGCAGGGGAGCAATCAGCCCCAGCATTTT. Protein sequence: CASSYGQGSNQPQHF. The J gene is TRBJ1-5, the V gene TRBV6-5; D is possibly TRBD1 (6 bases). The CDR3 spans 15 residues. The V and J ends lost 2 bases and 1 base respectively, with 9 bases between them. CDR1 MNHEY and CDR2 SVGAGI come from the germline V gene.

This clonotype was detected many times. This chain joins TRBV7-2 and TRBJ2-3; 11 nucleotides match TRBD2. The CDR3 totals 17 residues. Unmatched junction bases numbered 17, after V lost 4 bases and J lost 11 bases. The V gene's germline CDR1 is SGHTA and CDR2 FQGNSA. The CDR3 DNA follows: TGTGCCAGCAGCTCCTCGGGGCTAGCGGGAGGCCCGTGGGGGCAGTATTTT. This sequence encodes CASSSSGLAGGPWGQYF.

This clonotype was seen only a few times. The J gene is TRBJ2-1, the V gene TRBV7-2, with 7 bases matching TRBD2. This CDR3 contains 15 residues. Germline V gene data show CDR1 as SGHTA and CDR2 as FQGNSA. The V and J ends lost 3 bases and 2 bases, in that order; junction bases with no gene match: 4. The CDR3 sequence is CASSFKRGPYNEQFF. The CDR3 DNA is TGTGCCAGCAGCTTCAAGCGGGGTCCCTACAATGAGCAGTTCTTC. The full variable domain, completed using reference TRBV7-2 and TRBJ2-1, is GAGVSQSPSNKVTEKGKDVELRCDPISGHTALYWYRQSLGQGLEFLIYFQGNSAPDKSGLPSDRFSAERTGGSVSTLTIQRTQQEDSAVYLCASSFKRGPYNEQFFGPGTRLTVL.